One sample yielded the 10 T cell receptor beta chains listed below, sequenced in a study of T-cell reconstitution after alpha-beta-depleted transplantation in children. Library preparation (for TCRbeta) was performed with unique molecular identifiers. TCRdb recomputed calls from the PCR reads with MiXCR, one row per CDR3 protein. The sample carries 450,000 to 550,000 distinct CDR3 sequences, around 10% recorded once. The material sequenced was PBMCs, mostly from graft donor cells, taken 180 days after TCRalphabeta/CD19-depleted stem cell transplant. Every receptor here comes from a female patient between 2 and 10 years old who had a stem cell transplant for aplastic anemia, so the T cells may come from the graft donor.

There are a few counts of this clonotype. The chain has TRBV5-1 and TRBJ2-1, with D perhaps TRBD1 or TRBD2 (6 bases each). V lost 0 bases and J 6 bases, leaving 25 bases between the germline ends. Germline V gene sequence: CDR1 SGHRS, CDR2 YFSETQ. The CDR3 totals 19 residues. Written as DNA, the CDR3 is TGCGCCAGCAGCTTGGTTCCGTGGCAGCCGGGGGCCTTTTCCAATGAGCAGTTCTTC. Encoded protein: CASSLVPWQPGAFSNEQFF.

The chain is built from TRBV20-1 and TRBJ1-1; D gene unclear. The CDR3 covers 15 residues. V lost 2 bases and J 4 bases, leaving 17 bases between the germline ends. The germline CDR1 and CDR2 sequences are DFQATT and SNEGSKA (reference sequence). The CDR3 sequence: CSARMVAGLGTEAFF. The CDR3 region has the DNA TGCAGTGCTAGAATGGTGGCTGGCCTTGGCACTGAAGCTTTCTTT.

The rearrangement joins TRBV7-2 to TRBJ2-2; a weak D match, TRBD2 (5 bases). V was clipped by 1 base and J by 8 bases, with 17 bases between them. The CDR3 consists of 16 residues. Germline CDR1 and CDR2: SGHTA and FQGNSA. CDR3: CASSLGSRVAQGELFF. The CDR3 DNA reads as TGTGCCAGCAGCTTAGGGTCGCGGGTCGCGCAGGGGGAGCTGTTTTTT.

This rearrangement joins TRBV6-5 to TRBJ2-1, with 11 bases matching TRBD2. The V segment lost 4 bases and the J segment 6 bases; nucleotides outside the gene matches: 11. CDR1 is MNHEY and CDR2 is SVGAGI in the germline V gene. The length of the CDR3 is 17 residues. CDR3 coding DNA: TGTGCCAGCAGTTCGTTCCTAGCGGGAGGTCAGACCAATGAGCAGTTCTTC. It translates to CASSSFLAGGQTNEQFF.

This clonotype came up a few times. This chain joins TRBV6-2 or TRBV6-3 and TRBJ2-7, with D maybe TRBD1 (5 bases). The CDR3 consists of 17 residues. The V end was cut by 2 bases, the J end by 0 bases, with 17 bases between. From germline, CDR1 is MNHEY and CDR2 SVGEGT. This chain's CDR3 is CASSYHLGQVDSYEQYF. As DNA, the CDR3 is TGTGCCAGCAGTTACCATCTGGGGCAAGTGGACTCCTACGAGCAGTACTTC.

The J gene is TRBJ2-7, the V gene TRBV6-2 or TRBV6-3; 7 nucleotides match TRBD2. This CDR3 has 14 residues. CDR1 MNHEY and CDR2 SVGEGT come from the germline V gene. The J segment lost 2 bases and the V segment lost 5 bases, leaving 6 bases of the junction unmatched. The CDR3 loop reads CASSTSGKAYEQYV. CDR3 DNA sequence: TGTGCCAGCAGTACGAGCGGGAAAGCCTACGAGCAGTACGTC.

This clonotype came up many times. The rearrangement uses TRBV6-2 or TRBV6-3 and TRBJ2-1; 12 bases map to TRBD2. The CDR3 sequence is 13 residues long. V dropped 7 bases and J dropped 16; count of bases not matched to a gene: 11. In germline, CDR1 is MNHEY, CDR2 SVGEGT. DNA of the CDR3: TGTGCCAGCACCGCTAGCGGGAGGGCCCGGAGCTTCTTC. As protein: CASTASGRARSFF.

The rearrangement joins TRBV3-1 to TRBJ1-3; a possible D gene is TRBD1 (6 bases). The germline V and J ends were trimmed by 2 bases and 7 bases, with 27 bases remaining between them. Germline V gene lookup returns CDR1 LGHDT and CDR2 YNNKEL (reference sequence). The CDR3 is 19 residues long. This chain's CDR3 is CASSQIQRGTARSRNTIYF. The DNA for the CDR3 is TGTGCCAGCAGCCAAATCCAAAGGGGGACGGCCCGGAGCAGGAACACCATATATTTT.

V usage is TRBV4-3 and J usage is TRBJ2-3; a weak D match, TRBD2 (5 bases). Germline CDR1 is LGHNA and CDR2 is YSLEER. V dropped 3 bases and J dropped 3 bases, with 7 bases sitting between them. This CDR3 has 13 residues. The CDR3 spells CASSQRVTDTQYF. The DNA of the CDR3 is TGCGCCAGCAGCCAGAGGGTAACAGATACGCAGTATTTT.

At least ten counts were recorded for this clonotype. V gene TRBV29-1 combines with J gene TRBJ2-1, with D possibly being TRBD1 (5 bases). The V gene's germline CDR1 is SQVTM and CDR2 ANQGSEA. The CDR3 sequence is 15 residues long. Trimming removed 4 bases from V and 7 bases from J, with 20 bases in between. This CDR3 is CSVAHGPGSVNEQFF. For the CDR3, the DNA is TGCAGCGTTGCCCATGGACCAGGGTCTGTGAATGAGCAGTTCTTC.